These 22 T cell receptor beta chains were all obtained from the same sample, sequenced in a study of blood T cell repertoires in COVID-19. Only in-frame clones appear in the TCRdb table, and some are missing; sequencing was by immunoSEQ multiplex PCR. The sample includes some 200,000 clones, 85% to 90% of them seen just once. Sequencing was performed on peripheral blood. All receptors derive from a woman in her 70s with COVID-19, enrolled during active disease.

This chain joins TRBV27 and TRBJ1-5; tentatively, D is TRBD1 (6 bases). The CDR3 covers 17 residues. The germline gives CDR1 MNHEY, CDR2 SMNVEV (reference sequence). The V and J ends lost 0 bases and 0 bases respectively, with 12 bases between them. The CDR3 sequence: CASSLSAGDYSNQPQHF. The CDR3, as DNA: TGTGCCAGCAGTTTATCGGCAGGGGATTATAGCAATCAGCCCCAGCATTTT.

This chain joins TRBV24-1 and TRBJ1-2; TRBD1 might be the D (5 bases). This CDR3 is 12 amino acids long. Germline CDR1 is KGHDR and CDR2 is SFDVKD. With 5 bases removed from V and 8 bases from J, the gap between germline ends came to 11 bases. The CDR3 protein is CATSARQSGYTF. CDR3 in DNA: TGTGCCACCAGTGCCAGACAGTCGGGCTACACCTTC.

CDR3 region: CASSQGLAGGREQYF. The CDR3 region has the DNA TGTGCCAGCAGCCAAGGACTAGCGGGAGGGCGGGAGCAGTACTTC. This chain connects TRBV3-1 (or the pseudogene TRBV3-2) to TRBJ2-7, with TRBD2 matching over 14 bases. V shed 1 base, J shed 7 bases, and the junction held 3 bases outside the gene matches. CDR3 length: 15 residues. Looked up from germline, CDR1 is LGHDT and CDR2 is YNNKEL (reference sequence).

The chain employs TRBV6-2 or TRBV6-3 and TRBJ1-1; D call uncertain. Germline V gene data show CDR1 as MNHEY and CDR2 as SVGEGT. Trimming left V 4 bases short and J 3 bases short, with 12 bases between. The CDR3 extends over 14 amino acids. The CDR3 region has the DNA TGTGCCAGCAGTTCCCAACAGTATCACACTGAAGCTTTCTTT. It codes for CASSSQQYHTEAFF.

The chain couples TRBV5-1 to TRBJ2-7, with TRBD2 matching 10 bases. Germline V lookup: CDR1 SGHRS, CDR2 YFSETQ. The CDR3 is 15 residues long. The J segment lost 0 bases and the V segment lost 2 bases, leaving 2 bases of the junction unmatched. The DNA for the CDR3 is TGCGCCAGCAGCTTAAGGACTAGCGGCTCCTACGAGCAGTACTTC. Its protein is CASSLRTSGSYEQYF.

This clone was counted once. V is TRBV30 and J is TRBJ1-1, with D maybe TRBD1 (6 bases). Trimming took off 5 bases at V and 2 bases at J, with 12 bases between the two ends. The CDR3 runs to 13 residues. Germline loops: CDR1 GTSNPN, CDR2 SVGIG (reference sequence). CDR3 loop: CAWQDRTNTEAFF. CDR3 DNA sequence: TGTGCCTGGCAAGACAGGACTAACACTGAAGCTTTCTTT. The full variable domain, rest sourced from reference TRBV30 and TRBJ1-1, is SQTIHQWPATLVQPVGSPLSLECTVEGTSNPNLYWYRQAAGRGLQLLFYSVGIGQISSEVPQNLSASRPQDRQFILSSKKLLLSDSGFYLCAWQDRTNTEAFFGQGTRLTVV.

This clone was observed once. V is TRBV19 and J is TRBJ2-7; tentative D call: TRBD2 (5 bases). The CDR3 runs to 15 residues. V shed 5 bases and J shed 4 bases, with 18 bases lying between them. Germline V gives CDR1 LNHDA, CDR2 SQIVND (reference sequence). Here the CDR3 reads CASSGLAGSQYEQYF. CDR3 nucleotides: TGTGCCAGTAGTGGTCTGGCTGGGAGCCAATACGAGCAGTACTTC.

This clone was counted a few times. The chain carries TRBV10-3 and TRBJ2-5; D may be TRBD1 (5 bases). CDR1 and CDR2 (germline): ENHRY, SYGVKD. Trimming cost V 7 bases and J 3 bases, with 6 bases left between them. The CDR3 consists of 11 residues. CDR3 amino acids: CAIKGEETQYF. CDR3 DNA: TGTGCCATCAAAGGGGAAGAGACCCAGTACTTC.

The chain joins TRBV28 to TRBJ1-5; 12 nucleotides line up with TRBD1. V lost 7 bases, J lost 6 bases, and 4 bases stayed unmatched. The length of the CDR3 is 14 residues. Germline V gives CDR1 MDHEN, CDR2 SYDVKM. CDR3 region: CASKGDRGLQPQHF. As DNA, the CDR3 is TGTGCCAGCAAGGGGGACAGGGGGCTTCAGCCCCAGCATTTT.

The CDR3, as DNA: TGCAGCGTGGACAGTCTTCTTGGGACTGAAGCTTTCTTT. Protein product: CSVDSLLGTEAFF. The chain carries TRBV29-1 and TRBJ1-1; possible D gene TRBD1, 6 bases. The ends were cut back, 6 bases at V and 5 bases at J, with 16 bases in the middle. The CDR3 length is 13 residues. Germline assignment: CDR1 SQVTM and CDR2 ANQGSEA.

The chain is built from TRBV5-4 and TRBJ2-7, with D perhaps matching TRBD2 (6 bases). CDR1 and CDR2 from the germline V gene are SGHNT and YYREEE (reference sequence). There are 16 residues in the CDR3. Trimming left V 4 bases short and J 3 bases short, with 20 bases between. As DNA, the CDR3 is TGTGCCAGCAGCCAAGTCAGGGTAGCGGCAAACTACGAGCAGTACTTC. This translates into CASSQVRVAANYEQYF. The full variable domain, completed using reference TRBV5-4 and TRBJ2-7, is ETGVTQSPTHLIKTRGQQVTLRCSSQSGHNTVSWYQQALGQGPQFIFQYYREEENGRGNFPPRFSGLQFPNYSSELNVNALELDDSALYLCASSQVRVAANYEQYFGPGTRLTVT.

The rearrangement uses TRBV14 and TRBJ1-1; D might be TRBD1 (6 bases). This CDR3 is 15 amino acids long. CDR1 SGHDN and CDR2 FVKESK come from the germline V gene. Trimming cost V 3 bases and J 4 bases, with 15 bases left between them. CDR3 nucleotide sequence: TGTGCCAGCAGCCAGGGGAGGGACACGTCCACTGAAGCTTTCTTT. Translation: CASSQGRDTSTEAFF.

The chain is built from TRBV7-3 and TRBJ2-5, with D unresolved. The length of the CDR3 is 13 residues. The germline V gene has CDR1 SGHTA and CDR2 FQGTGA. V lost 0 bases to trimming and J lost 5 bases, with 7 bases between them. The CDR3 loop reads CASSLTRLETQYF. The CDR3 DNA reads TGTGCCAGCAGCTTAACGCGATTGGAGACCCAGTACTTC.

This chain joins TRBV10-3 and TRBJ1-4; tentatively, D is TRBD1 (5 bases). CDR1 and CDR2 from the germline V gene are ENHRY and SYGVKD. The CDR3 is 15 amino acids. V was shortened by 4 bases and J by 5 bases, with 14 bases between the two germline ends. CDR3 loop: CAISAGRRLNEKLFF. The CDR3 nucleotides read TGTGCCATCAGTGCAGGGAGGCGACTAAATGAAAAACTGTTTTTT.

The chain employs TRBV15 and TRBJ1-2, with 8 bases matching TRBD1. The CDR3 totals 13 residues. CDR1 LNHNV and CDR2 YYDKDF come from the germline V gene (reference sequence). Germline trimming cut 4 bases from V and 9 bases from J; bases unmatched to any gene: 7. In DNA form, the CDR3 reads TGTGCCACCAGCAACGGACAGGGTTATCGCTACACCTTC. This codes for CATSNGQGYRYTF.

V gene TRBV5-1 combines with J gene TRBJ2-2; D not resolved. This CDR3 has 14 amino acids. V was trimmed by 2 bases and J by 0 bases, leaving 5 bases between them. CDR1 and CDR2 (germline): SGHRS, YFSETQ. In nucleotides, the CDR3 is TGCGCCAGCAGCTTATTAGCGAACACCGGGGAGCTGTTTTTT. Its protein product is CASSLLANTGELFF. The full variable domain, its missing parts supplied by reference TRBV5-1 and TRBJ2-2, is KAGVTQTPRYLIKTRGQQVTLSCSPISGHRSVSWYQQTPGQGLQFLFEYFSETQRNKGNFPGRFSGRQFSNSRSEMNVSTLELGDSALYLCASSLLANTGELFFGEGSRLTVL.

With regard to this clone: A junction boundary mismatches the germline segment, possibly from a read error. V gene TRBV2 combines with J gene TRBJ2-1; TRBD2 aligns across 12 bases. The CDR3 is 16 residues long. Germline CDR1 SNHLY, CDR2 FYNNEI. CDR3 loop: CASSGLLAGGYNEQFF. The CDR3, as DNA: TGTGCTAGCAGTGGGTTGCTAGCGGGAGGGTACAATGAGCAGTTCTTC.

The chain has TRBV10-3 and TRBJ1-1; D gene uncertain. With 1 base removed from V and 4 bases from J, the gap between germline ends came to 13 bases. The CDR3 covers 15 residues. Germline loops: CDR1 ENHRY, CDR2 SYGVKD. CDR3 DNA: TGTGCCATCAGTGAGTTGCCGGTCGGCGGCACTGAAGCTTTCTTT. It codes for CAISELPVGGTEAFF.

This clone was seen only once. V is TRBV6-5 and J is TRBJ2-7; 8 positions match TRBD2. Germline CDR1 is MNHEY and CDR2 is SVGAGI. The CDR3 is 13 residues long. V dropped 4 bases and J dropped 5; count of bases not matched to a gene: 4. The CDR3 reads CASSSTSGDEQYF. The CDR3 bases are TGTGCCAGCAGTTCTACTAGCGGAGACGAGCAGTACTTC.

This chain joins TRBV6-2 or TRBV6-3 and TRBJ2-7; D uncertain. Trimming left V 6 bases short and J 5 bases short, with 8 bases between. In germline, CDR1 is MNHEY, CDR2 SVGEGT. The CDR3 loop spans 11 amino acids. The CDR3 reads CASSRVDEQYF. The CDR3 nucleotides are TGTGCCAGCAGCCGAGTGGACGAGCAGTACTTC.

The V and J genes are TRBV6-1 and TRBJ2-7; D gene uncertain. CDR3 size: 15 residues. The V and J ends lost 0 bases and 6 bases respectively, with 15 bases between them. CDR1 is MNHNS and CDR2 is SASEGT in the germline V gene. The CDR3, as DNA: TGTGCCAGCAGTGAAGCGCGAGTCTCGGGTGGCGAGCAGTACTTC. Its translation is CASSEARVSGGEQYF.

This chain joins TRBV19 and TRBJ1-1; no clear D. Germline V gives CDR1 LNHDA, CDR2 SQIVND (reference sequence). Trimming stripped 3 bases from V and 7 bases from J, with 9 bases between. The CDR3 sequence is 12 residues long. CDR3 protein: CASSINGNEAFF. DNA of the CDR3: TGTGCCAGTAGTATTAACGGGAATGAAGCTTTCTTT. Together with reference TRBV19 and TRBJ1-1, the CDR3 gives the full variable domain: DGGITQSPKYLFRKEGQNVTLSCEQNLNHDAMYWYRQDPGQGLRLIYYSQIVNDFQKGDIAEGYSVSREKKESFPLTVTSAQKNPTAFYLCASSINGNEAFFGQGTRLTVV.